This T cell receptor beta chain was observed in a study of T cells after yellow fever vaccination. Study conclusions and caveats: FACS-sorted repertoires could harbor abundant contaminating bulk-population clonotypes.

By 5'RACE template switching, TCR cDNA was produced, with a universal primer site and UMIs added in the process. TCRdb passed the 5' RACE reads through MiXCR, listing each CDR3 protein once. The sample records about 220,000 distinct CDR3 sequences, more than 3% being singletons. The germline V gene has CDR1 LGHNA and CDR2 YNFKEQ. After removal of 0 bases from V and 8 bases from J, the junction contained 10 bases not matched to a gene. The CDR3 loop spans 17 amino acids. A note on this clonotype: Its antigen remains unknown.

This chain joins TRBV4-2 and TRBJ1-6; TRBD1 agrees at 7 bases. This receptor was obtained from a man younger than 35 who received the YFV17D yellow fever vaccine. Source: CD4+ T cells sorted from PBMCs, taken 10 days after the yellow fever booster vaccination. The CDR3 is CASSQDRSMGTDSPLHF. The CDR3 DNA sequence: TGTGCCAGCAGCCAAGATCGGTCTATGGGGACAGATTCACCCCTCCACTTT.